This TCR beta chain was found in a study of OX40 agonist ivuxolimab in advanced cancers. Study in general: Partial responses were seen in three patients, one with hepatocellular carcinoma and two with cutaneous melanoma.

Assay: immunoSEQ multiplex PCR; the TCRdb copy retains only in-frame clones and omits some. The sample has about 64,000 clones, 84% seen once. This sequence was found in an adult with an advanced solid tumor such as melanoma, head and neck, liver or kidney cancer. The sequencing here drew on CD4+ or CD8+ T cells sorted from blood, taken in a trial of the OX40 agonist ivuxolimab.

As DNA, the CDR3 is TGCGCCAGCAGCGACAGTAACACCGGGGAGCTGTTTTTT. Translating it yields CASSDSNTGELFF. The chain carries TRBV10-2 and TRBJ2-2, with D maybe TRBD1 (5 bases). The V end was cut by 6 bases, the J end by 2 bases, with 7 bases between. Germline V CDR1 and CDR2: WSHSY, SAAADI. This CDR3 is built from 13 residues.